Below, one T cell receptor (beta chain) is given with its context. As yet, its antigen is unknown. Each CDR3 protein is one row after TCRdb ran MiXCR on the 5' RACE reads. The sample includes under 550,000 distinct CDR3 sequences, about 20% of them seen just once. This sample was included in a study of T-cell memory formation after mild COVID-19. General study results and limits: A balance of CD4 and CD8 characterized clones contracting day 15 to 85, whereas later expanders leaned CD4+.

The CDR3 totals 16 residues. Germline V lookup: CDR1 SGHKS, CDR2 YYEKEE (reference sequence). Trimming cost V 0 bases and J 8 bases; bases outside gene matches: 10. Sequenced: PBMCs or a T cell subset sorted from them (not recorded which). The chain uses TRBV5-5 and TRBJ1-5; 8 positions agree with TRBD1. This TCR derives from a man aged 18 to 30 who had mild COVID-19 (a few samples of this study predate the infection). Cell type and time point are not known. Written as DNA, the CDR3 is TGTGCCAGCAGCTTGGGGGACAGGAGTCTTAATGAGCCCCAGCATTTT. This codes for CASSLGDRSLNEPQHF.